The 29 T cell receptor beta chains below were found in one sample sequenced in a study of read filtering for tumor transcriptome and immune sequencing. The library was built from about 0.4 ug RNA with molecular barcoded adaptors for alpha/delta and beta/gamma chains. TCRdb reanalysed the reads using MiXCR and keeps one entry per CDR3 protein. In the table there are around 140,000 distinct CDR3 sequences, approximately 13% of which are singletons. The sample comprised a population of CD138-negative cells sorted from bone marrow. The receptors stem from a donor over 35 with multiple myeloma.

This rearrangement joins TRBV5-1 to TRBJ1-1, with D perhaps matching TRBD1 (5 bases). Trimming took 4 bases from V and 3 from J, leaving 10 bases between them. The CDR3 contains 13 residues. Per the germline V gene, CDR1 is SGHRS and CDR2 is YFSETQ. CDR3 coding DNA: TGCGCCAGCAGCGATACAGGTTACACTGAAGCTTTCTTT. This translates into CASSDTGYTEAFF.

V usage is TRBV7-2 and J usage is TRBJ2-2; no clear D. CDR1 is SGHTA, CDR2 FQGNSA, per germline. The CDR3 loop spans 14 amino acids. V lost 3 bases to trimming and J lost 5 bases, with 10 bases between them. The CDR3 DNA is TGTGCCAGCAGCTTCGGAGTGAAGACCGGGGAGCTGTTTTTT. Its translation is CASSFGVKTGELFF.

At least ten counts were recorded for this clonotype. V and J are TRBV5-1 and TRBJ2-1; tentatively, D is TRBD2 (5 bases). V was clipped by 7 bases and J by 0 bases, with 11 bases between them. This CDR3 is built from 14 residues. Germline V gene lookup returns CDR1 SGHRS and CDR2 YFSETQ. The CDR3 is CASHPGSSYNEQFF. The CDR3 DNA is TGCGCCAGCCACCCGGGGAGCTCCTACAATGAGCAGTTCTTC.

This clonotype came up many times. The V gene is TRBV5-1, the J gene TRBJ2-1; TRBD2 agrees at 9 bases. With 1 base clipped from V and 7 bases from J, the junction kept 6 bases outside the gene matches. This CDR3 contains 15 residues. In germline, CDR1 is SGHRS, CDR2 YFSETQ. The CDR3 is CASSLSGGRANEQFF. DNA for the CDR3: TGCGCCAGCAGCTTGTCTGGCGGGAGGGCGAATGAGCAGTTCTTC.

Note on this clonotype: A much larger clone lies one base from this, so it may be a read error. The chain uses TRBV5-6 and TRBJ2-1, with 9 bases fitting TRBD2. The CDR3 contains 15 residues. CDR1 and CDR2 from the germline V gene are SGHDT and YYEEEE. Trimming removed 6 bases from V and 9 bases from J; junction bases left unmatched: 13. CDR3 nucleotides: TGTGCCAGCAACTTCTCAGCGGGAGGCATGGGTGAGCAGTTCTTC. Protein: CASNFSAGGMGEQFF.

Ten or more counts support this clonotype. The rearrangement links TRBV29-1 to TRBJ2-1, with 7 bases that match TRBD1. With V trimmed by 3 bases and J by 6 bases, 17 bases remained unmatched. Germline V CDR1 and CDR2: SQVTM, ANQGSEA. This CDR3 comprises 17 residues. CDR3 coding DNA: TGCAGCGTTGAGGGGGACCCCCGGGACAGTCAGGGCAATGAGCAGTTCTTC. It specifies CSVEGDPRDSQGNEQFF.

The CDR3 reads CASNPKVLGNTEAFF. CDR3 DNA: TGTGCCAGCAACCCGAAGGTGTTGGGGAACACTGAAGCTTTCTTT. The chain is built from TRBV7-2 and TRBJ1-1; the D is unclear. Germline assignment: CDR1 SGHTA and CDR2 FQGNSA. The ends were cut back, 7 bases at V and 1 base at J, with 16 bases in the middle. This CDR3 contains 15 residues.

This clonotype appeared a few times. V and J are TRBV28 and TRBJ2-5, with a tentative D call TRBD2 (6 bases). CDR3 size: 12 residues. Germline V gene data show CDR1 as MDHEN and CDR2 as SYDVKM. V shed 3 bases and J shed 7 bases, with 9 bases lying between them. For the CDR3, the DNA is TGTGCCAGCAGTTTGAGGGGAGGGACCCAGTACTTC. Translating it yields CASSLRGGTQYF.

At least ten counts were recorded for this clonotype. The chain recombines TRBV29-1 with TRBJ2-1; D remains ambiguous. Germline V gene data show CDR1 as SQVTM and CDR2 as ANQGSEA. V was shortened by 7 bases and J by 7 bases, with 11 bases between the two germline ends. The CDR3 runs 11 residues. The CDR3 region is CSGLFYNEQFF. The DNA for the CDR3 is TGCAGCGGCCTATTTTATAATGAGCAGTTCTTC.

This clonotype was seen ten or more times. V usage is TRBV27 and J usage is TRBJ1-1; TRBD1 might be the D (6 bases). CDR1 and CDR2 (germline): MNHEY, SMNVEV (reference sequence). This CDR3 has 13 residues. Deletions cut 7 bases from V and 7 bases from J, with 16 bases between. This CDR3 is CASKPGGAVEAFF. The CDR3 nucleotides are TGTGCCAGCAAACCGGGGGGGGCGGTTGAAGCTTTCTTT.

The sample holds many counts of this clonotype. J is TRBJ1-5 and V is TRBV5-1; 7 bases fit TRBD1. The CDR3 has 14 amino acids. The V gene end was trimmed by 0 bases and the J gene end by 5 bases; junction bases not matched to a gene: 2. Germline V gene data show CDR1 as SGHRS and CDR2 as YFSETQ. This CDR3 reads CASSLGTGDQPQHF. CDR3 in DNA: TGCGCCAGCAGCTTGGGGACAGGCGATCAGCCCCAGCATTTT.

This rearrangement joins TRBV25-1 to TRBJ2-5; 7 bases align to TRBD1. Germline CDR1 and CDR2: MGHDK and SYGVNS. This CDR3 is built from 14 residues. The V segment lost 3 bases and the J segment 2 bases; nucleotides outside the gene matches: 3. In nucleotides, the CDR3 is TGTGCCAGCAGTGAGACAGGGTATCAAGAGACCCAGTACTTC. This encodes CASSETGYQETQYF.

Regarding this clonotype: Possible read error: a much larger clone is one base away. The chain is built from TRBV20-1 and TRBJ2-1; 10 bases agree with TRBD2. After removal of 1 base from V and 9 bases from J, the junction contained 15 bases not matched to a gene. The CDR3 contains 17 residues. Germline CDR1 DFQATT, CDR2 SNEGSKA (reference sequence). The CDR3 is CSARVGLAGVWDSEQFF. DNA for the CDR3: TGCAGTGCTAGAGTTGGCCTAGCGGGAGTTTGGGACAGTGAGCAGTTCTTC.

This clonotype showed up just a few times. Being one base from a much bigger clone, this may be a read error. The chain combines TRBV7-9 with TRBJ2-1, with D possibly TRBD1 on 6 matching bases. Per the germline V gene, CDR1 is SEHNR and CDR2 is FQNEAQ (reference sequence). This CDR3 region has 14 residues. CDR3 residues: CASSSLDSLNGQFF. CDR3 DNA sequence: TGTGCCAGCAGCTCGCTGGACAGCCTCAATGGGCAGTTCTTC.

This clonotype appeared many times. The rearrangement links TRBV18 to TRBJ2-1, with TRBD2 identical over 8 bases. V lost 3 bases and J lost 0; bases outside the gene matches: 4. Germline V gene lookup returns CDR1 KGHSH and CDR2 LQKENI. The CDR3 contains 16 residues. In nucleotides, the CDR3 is TGTGCCAGCTCACCCTTAGCGGGAAGCTCCTACAATGAGCAGTTCTTC. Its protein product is CASSPLAGSSYNEQFF.

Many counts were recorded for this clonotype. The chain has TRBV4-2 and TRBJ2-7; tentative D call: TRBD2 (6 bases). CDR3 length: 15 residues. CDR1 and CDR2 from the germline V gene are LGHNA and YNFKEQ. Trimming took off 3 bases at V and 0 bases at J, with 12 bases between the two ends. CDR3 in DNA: TGTGCCAGCAGCCATTCTAGGGACTCCTCCTACGAGCAGTACTTC. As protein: CASSHSRDSSYEQYF.

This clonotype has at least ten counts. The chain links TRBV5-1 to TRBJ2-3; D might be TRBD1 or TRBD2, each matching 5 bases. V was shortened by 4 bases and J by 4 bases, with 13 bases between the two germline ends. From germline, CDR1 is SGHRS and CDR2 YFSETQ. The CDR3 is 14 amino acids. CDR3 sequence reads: CASSTDRGSDTQYF. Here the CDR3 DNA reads TGCGCCAGCAGCACAGACCGGGGCTCAGATACGCAGTATTTT. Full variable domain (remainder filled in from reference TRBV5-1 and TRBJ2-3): KAGVTQTPRYLIKTRGQQVTLSCSPISGHRSVSWYQQTPGQGLQFLFEYFSETQRNKGNFPGRFSGRQFSNSRSEMNVSTLELGDSALYLCASSTDRGSDTQYFGPGTRLTVL.

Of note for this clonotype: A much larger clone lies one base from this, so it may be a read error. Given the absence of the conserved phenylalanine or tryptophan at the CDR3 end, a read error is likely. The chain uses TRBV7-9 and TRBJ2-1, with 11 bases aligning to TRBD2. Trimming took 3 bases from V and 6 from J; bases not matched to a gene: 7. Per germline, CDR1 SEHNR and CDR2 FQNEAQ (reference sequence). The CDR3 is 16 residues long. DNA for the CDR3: TGTGCCAGCAGCTTTCCGACTAGCGGGATCGGCAATGAGCAGTTCCTC. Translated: CASSFPTSGIGNEQFL.

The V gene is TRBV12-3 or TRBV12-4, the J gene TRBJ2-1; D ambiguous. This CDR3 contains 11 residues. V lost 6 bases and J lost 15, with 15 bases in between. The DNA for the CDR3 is TGTGCCAGCAGCCCCGGGCTCCGATGGTTCTTC. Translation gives CASSPGLRWFF.

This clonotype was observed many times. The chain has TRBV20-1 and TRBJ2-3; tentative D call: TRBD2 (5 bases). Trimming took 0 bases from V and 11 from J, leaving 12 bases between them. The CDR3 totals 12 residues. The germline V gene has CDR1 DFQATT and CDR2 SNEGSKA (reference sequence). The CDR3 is CSARDKLGLQYF. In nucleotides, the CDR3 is TGCAGTGCTAGAGATAAACTAGGCCTGCAGTATTTT.

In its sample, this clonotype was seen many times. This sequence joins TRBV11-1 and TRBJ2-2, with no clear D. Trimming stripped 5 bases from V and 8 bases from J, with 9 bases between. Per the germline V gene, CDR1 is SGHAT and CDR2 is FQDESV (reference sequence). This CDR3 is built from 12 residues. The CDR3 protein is CASSPRLGELFF. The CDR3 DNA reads TGTGCCAGCAGCCCCAGGCTGGGGGAGCTGTTTTTT. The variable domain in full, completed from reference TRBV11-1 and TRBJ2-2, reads EAEVAQSPRYKITEKSQAVAFWCDPISGHATLYWYRQILGQGPELLVQFQDESVVDDSQLPKDRFSAERLKGVDSTLKIQPAELGDSAMYLCASSPRLGELFFGEGSRLTVL.

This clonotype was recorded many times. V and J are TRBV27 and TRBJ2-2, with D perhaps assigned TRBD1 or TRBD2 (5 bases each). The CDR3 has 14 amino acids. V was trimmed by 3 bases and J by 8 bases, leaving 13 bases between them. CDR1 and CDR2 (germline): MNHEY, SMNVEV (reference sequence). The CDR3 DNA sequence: TGTGCCAGCAGTTTTGAGGGGTCGGGAGGGGAGCTGTTTTTT. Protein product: CASSFEGSGGELFF.

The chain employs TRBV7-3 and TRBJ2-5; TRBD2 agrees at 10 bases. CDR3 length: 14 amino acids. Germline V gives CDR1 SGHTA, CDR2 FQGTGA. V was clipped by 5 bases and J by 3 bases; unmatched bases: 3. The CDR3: CASSPGLAEETQYF. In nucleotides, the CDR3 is TGTGCCAGCAGCCCAGGACTAGCGGAAGAGACCCAGTACTTC. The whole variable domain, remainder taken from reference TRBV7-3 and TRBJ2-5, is GAGVSQTPSNKVTEKGKYVELRCDPISGHTALYWYRQSLGQGPEFLIYFQGTGAADDSGLPNDRFFAVRPEGSVSTLKIQRTERGDSAVYLCASSPGLAEETQYFGPGTRLLVL.

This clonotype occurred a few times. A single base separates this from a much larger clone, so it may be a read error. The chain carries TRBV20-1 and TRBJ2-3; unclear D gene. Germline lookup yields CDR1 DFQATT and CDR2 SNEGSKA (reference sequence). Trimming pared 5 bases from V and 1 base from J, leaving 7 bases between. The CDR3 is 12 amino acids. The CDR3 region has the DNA TGCAGTGCTGGAGTGGGCACAGATACGCAGTATTTT. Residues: CSAGVGTDTQYF.

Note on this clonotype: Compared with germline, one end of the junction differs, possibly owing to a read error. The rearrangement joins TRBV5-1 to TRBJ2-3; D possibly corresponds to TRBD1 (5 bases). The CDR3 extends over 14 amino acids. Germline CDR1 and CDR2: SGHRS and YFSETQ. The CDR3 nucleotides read TGCGCCGGCAGCTTACAGGAAAGCACAGATACGCAGTACTTT. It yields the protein CAGSLQESTDTQYF.

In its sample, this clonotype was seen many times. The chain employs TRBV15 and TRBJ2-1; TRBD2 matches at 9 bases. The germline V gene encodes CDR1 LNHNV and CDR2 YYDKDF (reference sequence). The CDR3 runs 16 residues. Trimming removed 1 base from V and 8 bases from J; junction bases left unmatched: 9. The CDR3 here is CATSRAGTSRSDEQFF. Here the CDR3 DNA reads TGTGCCACCAGCAGAGCCGGGACTAGCAGGTCGGATGAGCAGTTCTTC.

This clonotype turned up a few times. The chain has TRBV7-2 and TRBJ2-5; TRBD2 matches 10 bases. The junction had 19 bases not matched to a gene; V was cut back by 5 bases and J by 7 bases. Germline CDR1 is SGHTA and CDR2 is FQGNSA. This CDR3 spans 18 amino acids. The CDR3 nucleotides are TGTGCCAGCAGCCGAGTGGGCCCTAGCGGGAGTGGGGGGGGGACCCAGTACTTC. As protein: CASSRVGPSGSGGGTQYF.

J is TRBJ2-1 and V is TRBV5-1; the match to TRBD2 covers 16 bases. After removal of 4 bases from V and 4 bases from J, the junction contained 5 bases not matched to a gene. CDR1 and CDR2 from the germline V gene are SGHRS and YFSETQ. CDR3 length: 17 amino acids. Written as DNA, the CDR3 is TGCGCCAGCAGCCTTGGGACTAGCGGGAGGGGGTACAATGAGCAGTTCTTC. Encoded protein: CASSLGTSGRGYNEQFF. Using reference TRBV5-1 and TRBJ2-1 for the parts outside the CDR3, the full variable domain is KAGVTQTPRYLIKTRGQQVTLSCSPISGHRSVSWYQQTPGQGLQFLFEYFSETQRNKGNFPGRFSGRQFSNSRSEMNVSTLELGDSALYLCASSLGTSGRGYNEQFFGPGTRLTVL.

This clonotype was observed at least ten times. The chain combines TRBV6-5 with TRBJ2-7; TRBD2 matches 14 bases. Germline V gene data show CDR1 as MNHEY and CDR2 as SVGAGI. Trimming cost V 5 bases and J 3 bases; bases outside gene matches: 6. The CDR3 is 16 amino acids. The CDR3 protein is CASSHPGTSGSYEQYF. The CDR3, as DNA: TGTGCCAGCAGTCACCCCGGGACTAGCGGGAGCTACGAGCAGTACTTC.